The 22 T cell receptor beta chains in this list originate from one sample, sequenced in a study of molecular identifiers for immune sequencing clone quantification. TCRdb re-derived calls from the PCR reads in MiXCR, one entry per CDR3 protein. The sample yields around 100,000 distinct CDR3 sequences, about a third seen once. The material sequenced was naive CD8+ T cells from blood, with Jurkat cell RNA spiked in. Subset meaning: FACS-sorted CD8+CD4-CCR7+CD45RA+ naive T cells. The origin of the receptors is a human donor in good health. Some libraries in this study had Jurkat cell RNA spiked in.

The chain joins TRBV10-3 to TRBJ2-3; 7 bases line up with TRBD1. The V gene's germline CDR1 is ENHRY and CDR2 SYGVKD. V dropped 0 bases and J dropped 5; count of bases not matched to a gene: 2. The CDR3 spans 14 residues. CDR3 sequence reads: CAISESTGLDTQYF. CDR3 nucleotide sequence: TGTGCCATCAGTGAGTCGACAGGGTTAGATACGCAGTATTTT.

As to this clonotype: This may be a read error: a much more frequent sequence differs by one nucleotide. V gene TRBV7-2 combines with J gene TRBJ2-7; the D gene could be TRBD1 or TRBD2 (5 bases each). Trimming left V 5 bases short and J 11 bases short, with 16 bases between. Germline V gene lookup returns CDR1 SGHTA and CDR2 FQGNSA. The CDR3 loop spans 12 amino acids. CDR3 coding DNA: TGTGCCAGCAGCCCCAGGGCGGGCGCGGAGTACTTC. Translation: CASSPRAGAEYF.

This clonotype turned up a few times. This chain connects TRBV11-2 to TRBJ2-3, with 11 nucleotides matching TRBD2. J lost 3 bases, V lost 0 bases, and 11 bases had no gene match. The germline V gene has CDR1 SGHAT and CDR2 FQNNGV. The CDR3 runs to 19 residues. The DNA of the CDR3 is TGTGCCAGCAGCTTAGAGGCCCCCCGGCCTAGCGGGAGGACAGATACGCAGTATTTT. Its translation is CASSLEAPRPSGRTDTQYF.

On this clonotype: Here the CDR3 omits its conserved ending phenylalanine or tryptophan, so a read error is the likely source. It is unclear where the CDR3 begins or ends on the DNA, so no DNA is shown, and the CDR3 is as TCRdb lists it. This CDR3 is CASSTPGTSGYSYEQSY. This chain links TRBV5-5 with TRBJ2-7; the table gives TRBD2 as D, unverified against the DNA. With termini counted, the CDR3 has 17 amino acids. Germline V gene data show CDR1 as SGHKS and CDR2 as YYEKEE (reference sequence).

In this sample, this clonotype turned up a few times. V usage is TRBV12-3 or TRBV12-4 and J usage is TRBJ2-5; D remains ambiguous. CDR3 length: 12 residues. The germline V and J ends were trimmed by 5 bases and 5 bases, with 9 bases remaining between them. The CDR3 sequence is CASSAHGETQYF. The CDR3 DNA follows: TGTGCCAGCAGTGCCCACGGGGAGACCCAGTACTTC.

The chain couples TRBV10-3 to TRBJ1-5; no definite D call. Germline V lookup: CDR1 ENHRY, CDR2 SYGVKD. Trimming took off 2 bases at V and 6 bases at J, with 11 bases between the two ends. The CDR3 runs to 14 residues. DNA for the CDR3: TGTGCCATCAGTGAGGGAGGACGCAGTCAGCCCCAGCATTTT. It is translated as CAISEGGRSQPQHF.

This clonotype was seen more than once but under ten times. The chain recombines TRBV25-1 with TRBJ2-7; unclear D gene. Trimming pared 5 bases from V and 2 bases from J, leaving 4 bases between. This CDR3 is 11 amino acids long. Germline CDR1 and CDR2: MGHDK and SYGVNS. CDR3 in amino acids: CASSITYEQYF. The CDR3 nucleotides read TGTGCCAGCAGTATAACCTACGAGCAGTACTTC.

This chain uses TRBV5-4 with TRBJ1-1, with a tentative D call TRBD1 (6 bases). Germline lookup yields CDR1 SGHNT and CDR2 YYREEE (reference sequence). The CDR3 contains 16 residues. V gave up 4 bases and J gave up 0 bases, with 16 bases separating them. The CDR3, as DNA: TGTGCCAGCAGCAAAGAGGGGGGGCGGATGAACACTGAAGCTTTCTTT. Its protein is CASSKEGGRMNTEAFF.

A few counts support this clonotype. This rearrangement joins TRBV7-9 to TRBJ2-7, with 11 bases fitting TRBD2. Trimming at V came to 5 bases and at J to 6 bases, leaving 6 bases not matched to a gene. CDR3 length equals 14 residues. Germline V CDR1 and CDR2: SEHNR, FQNEAQ (reference sequence). CDR3 residues: CASSSGLAGIEQYF. CDR3 DNA sequence: TGTGCCAGCAGCAGCGGACTAGCGGGTATCGAGCAGTACTTC.

The V call is TRBV11-2, the J call TRBJ2-5; D is uncertain. The CDR3 has 16 residues. The V end was cut by 7 bases, the J end by 2 bases, with 20 bases between. The germline CDR1 and CDR2 sequences are SGHAT and FQNNGV. CDR3 sequence (DNA): TGTGCCAGCATCAACGACCTCTCAGTAAGACAAGAGACCCAGTACTTC. This codes for CASINDLSVRQETQYF.

The chain links TRBV5-1 to TRBJ2-7; D gene unclear. The CDR3 runs to 13 residues. Germline values: CDR1 SGHRS, CDR2 YFSETQ. Trimming took off 4 bases at V and 2 bases at J, with 10 bases between the two ends. This CDR3 is CASSDGITYEQYF. The CDR3 DNA reads TGCGCCAGCAGCGATGGGATTACCTACGAGCAGTACTTC.

The chain carries TRBV20-1 and TRBJ1-3, with 7 positions matching TRBD1. This CDR3 is 19 amino acids long. V was clipped by 0 bases and J by 0 bases; unmatched bases: 14. CDR1 and CDR2 (germline): DFQATT, SNEGSKA (reference sequence). The CDR3 nucleotides read TGCAGTGCTAGAGATATGGCGGGGACAGCCAGACCCTCTGGAAACACCATATATTTT. This translates into CSARDMAGTARPSGNTIYF.

This clonotype was counted only a few times. This chain joins TRBV14 and TRBJ1-1, with D possibly matching TRBD1 (5 bases). V was trimmed by 3 bases and J by 6 bases, leaving 14 bases between them. Per the germline V gene, CDR1 is SGHDN and CDR2 is FVKESK. This CDR3 is built from 14 residues. CDR3 in DNA: TGTGCCAGCAGCCACGCAGGGCGAGAGGCTGAAGCTTTCTTT. Its protein is CASSHAGREAEAFF.

For this clonotype: This may arise from a read error, as a much more abundant clone is one base away. This chain joins TRBV7-8 and TRBJ2-1, with D tentatively TRBD1 (5 bases). Germline CDR1 and CDR2: SGHVS and FQNEAQ. CDR3 length equals 16 residues. The V end lost 0 bases, the J end lost 0 bases, and 9 bases lay between the germline ends. In DNA form, the CDR3 reads TGTGCCAGCAGCTTAGCCAGGGTCTTCTCCTACAATGAGCAGTTCTTC. It yields the protein CASSLARVFSYNEQFF.

The chain has TRBV19 and TRBJ2-1; possible D gene TRBD2, 6 bases. The CDR3 has 15 residues. Germline CDR1 is LNHDA and CDR2 is SQIVND (reference sequence). V was shortened by 3 bases and J by 0 bases, with 9 bases between the two germline ends. The CDR3 nucleotides are TGTGCCAGTAGTATGATCGGGAGCTCCTACAATGAGCAGTTCTTC. Protein product: CASSMIGSSYNEQFF.

As regards this clonotype: A much bigger clone sits one base away, suggesting this may be a read error. The genes are TRBV6-5 and TRBJ2-7, with D possibly called TRBD1 or TRBD2 (6 bases each). CDR1 and CDR2 (germline): MNHEY, SVGAGI. The CDR3 totals 11 residues. The DNA of the CDR3 is TGTGCCAGCCTACAGGGACGGGAGCAGTGCTTC. Translation: CASLQGREQCF.

The genes are TRBV11-2 and TRBJ2-3, with a possible D match to TRBD2 (6 bases). The CDR3 runs to 15 residues. V was shortened by 7 bases and J by 3 bases, with 17 bases between the two germline ends. Germline V gene sequence: CDR1 SGHAT, CDR2 FQNNGV. CDR3 in DNA: TGTGCCAGCACCCGCGACGGGAGTGGGACAGATACGCAGTATTTT. This encodes CASTRDGSGTDTQYF.

About this clonotype: Mismatch with germline at one junction end may stem from a read error. CDR3 loop: CASSFGRGLDTRYF. The CDR3 DNA is TGTGCCAGCAGCTTTGGCCGAGGTTTAGATACGCGGTATTTT. This chain uses TRBV5-3 with TRBJ2-3; no clear D. TRBV5-3 is an open reading frame, and its role is uncertain. The length of the CDR3 is 14 residues.

This clonotype was seen a handful of times. This chain links TRBV2 with TRBJ2-3; 9 bases map to TRBD1. V lost 5 bases and J lost 3; bases outside the gene matches: 6. Germline CDR1 is SNHLY and CDR2 is FYNNEI. There are 15 residues in the CDR3. CDR3 amino acids: CASSPTGGWTDTQYF. The CDR3 DNA is TGTGCCAGCAGTCCGACAGGGGGGTGGACAGATACGCAGTATTTT.

About this clonotype itself: This may be a read error, as it is one base from a much larger clone. CDR3 nucleotide sequence: TGTGCCAGCAGCGTATATGGGACAGGGGATCAAGAGACCCAGTACTTC. Residues: CASSVYGTGDQETQYF. The chain recombines TRBV9 with TRBJ2-5; 10 bases are a match to TRBD1. The length of the CDR3 is 16 residues. CDR1 SGDLS and CDR2 YYNGEE come from the germline V gene. V dropped 1 base and J dropped 2; count of bases not matched to a gene: 5.

This clonotype appeared a few times. The chain combines TRBV12-3 or TRBV12-4 with TRBJ1-1, with 9 bases identical to TRBD1. The CDR3 consists of 14 residues. J was trimmed by 7 bases and V by 6 bases; bases with no gene match: 9. CDR3 sequence (DNA): TGTGCCAGCAGCTTACAGGGGGCCAAGAATGAAGCTTTCTTT. Amino acid sequence: CASSLQGAKNEAFF.

This clonotype was counted ten times or more. The chain joins TRBV29-1 to TRBJ2-5; D not certain. CDR3 length: 11 residues. Trimming shortened V by 3 bases and J by 2 bases, and 4 bases separated the two germline ends. CDR1 is SQVTM, CDR2 ANQGSEA, per germline. The CDR3: CSVDHQETQYF. CDR3 nucleotide sequence: TGCAGCGTTGATCATCAAGAGACCCAGTACTTC.